Listed below are T cell receptor beta chains from one sample, sequenced in a study of beta chain features in type 1 diabetes. Only in-frame clones appear in the TCRdb table, and some are missing; sequencing was by immunoSEQ multiplex PCR. The table has about 70,000 clones, more than 45% seen once; the top ten hold roughly 0.7%. The sample consisted of central memory CD4+ T cells from blood. Receptor source: a man under 40 with type 1 diabetes. CDR3s include the opening cysteine and the closing phenylalanine or tryptophan.

>TRBV18|TRBJ1-2
CASSHGTDPYGYTF
>TRBV19|TRBJ2-7
CASSSQDRAYEQYF
>TRBV2|TRBJ1-1
CASSTGGVTEAFF
>TRBV10-3|TRBJ2-2
CAISGPTGFDTGELFF
>TRBV25-1|TRBJ2-5
CASSDHRTSGPLETQYF
>TRBV28|TRBJ1-2
CASSPDTSGYTF
>TRBV5-1|TRBJ2-1
CASSPGLAVYNEQFF
>TRBV11-2|TRBJ2-7
CASSSPGTSGRYEQYF
>TRBV9|TRBJ1-1
CASSGGTGAPSWAFF
>TRBV5-1|TRBJ1-4
CASSFQGAGEKLFF
>TRBV29-1|TRBJ1-5
CSVGWDRGNQPQHF
>TRBV30|TRBJ1-2
CAWSGPGTGPYGYTF
>TRBV25-1|TRBJ1-2
CASSEFGVQYGYTF
>TRBV5-1|TRBJ2-3
CASSSSTDTQYF
>TRBV6-1|TRBJ1-1
CASSAYPIGNTEAFF
>TRBV5-1|TRBJ2-3
CASSTGLAGDTDTQYF
>TRBV19|TRBJ2-1
CASSTSGLAPYNEQFF
>TRBV10-3|TRBJ2-7
CAISELPAGVSYEQYF
>TRBV5-1|TRBJ2-7
CASSLQAGAYEQYF
>TRBV28|TRBJ1-2
CASQIRDRVYGYTF
>TRBV5-5|TRBJ2-7
CASSFQGDEQYF
>TRBV6-5|TRBJ1-1
CATNDQQGTTEAFF
>TRBV5-4|TRBJ1-6
CASSQGQGYNSPLHF
>TRBV10-2|TRBJ2-3
CASSRGNTDTQYF
>TRBV6-1|TRBJ1-2
CASTETGGDYGYTF
>TRBV5-1|TRBJ1-2
CASSFGGSNQRRGYTF
>TRBV5-8|TRBJ1-2
CASSRDRANYGYTF
>TRBV7-2|TRBJ2-6
CASSLQTSSGANVLTF
>TRBV12-5|TRBJ1-2
CASGFLGTMGYGYTF
>TRBV25-1|TRBJ2-5
CASSDSGTGAGETQYF
>TRBV7-2|TRBJ2-7
CASSFPGLAGGSAYEQYF
>TRBV25-1|TRBJ2-3
CASSEYGLISTGQYF
>TRBV5-8|TRBJ1-5
CASSSGTGANQPQHF
>TRBV5-1|TRBJ2-2
CASSFSGDTGELFF
>TRBV5-4|TRBJ2-3
CASSSGTSGVTDTQYF
>TRBV5-1|TRBJ1-2
CASSFGDYGYTF
>TRBV11-3|TRBJ2-1
CASSPLAGGRNEQFF
>TRBV4-1|TRBJ1-4
CASGTGYEKLFF
>TRBV7-9|TRBJ2-7
CASSPGTSGRSEQYF
>TRBV5-1|TRBJ1-1
CASSTDRGAVSTEAFF
>TRBV5-8|TRBJ2-5
CASSPSGVSPETQYF
>TRBV19|TRBJ2-2
CASSRQGSGELFF
>TRBV29-1|TRBJ1-2
CSGGQGNYGYTF
>TRBV29-1|TRBJ2-2
CSVERGQTGELFF
>TRBV19|TRBJ2-1
CASSIRGASLAGDEQFF
>TRBV11-2|TRBJ2-3
CASSPWTSGKSDTQYF
>TRBV7-2|TRBJ2-5
CASSLRGVETQYF
>TRBV27|TRBJ1-5
CASSLGLVGRDKNQPQHF
>TRBV5-4|TRBJ1-2
CASSLAFRGVNGYTF
>TRBV11-2|TRBJ1-1
CASSLDVSETGSLANTEAFF
>TRBV11-3|TRBJ2-1
CASSLVMAGSYNEQFF
>TRBV12-5|TRBJ2-6
CASVSGTSGSGANVLTF
>TRBV6-5|TRBJ2-7
CASSEGGYEQYF